This TCR beta chain was sequenced during a study of blood T cell repertoires in COVID-19. At the level of the study: Some COVID-19 samples were acute and others convalescent; all came from the United States, Italy and Spain. Sources were T cells, B-cell-depleted T cells, or PBMCs; the material itself was cDNA or gDNA.

Trimming pared 1 base from V and 2 bases from J, leaving 9 bases between. Germline V gene data show CDR1 as LGHNA and CDR2 as YNFKEQ. There are 14 residues in the CDR3. In the authors' methods: Reference gene primer amplification gave nucleated cell count estimates. This table comes from immunoSEQ multiplex PCR, and its TCRdb copy is limited to in-frame clones, with some not included. The DNA was the basis for D and trimming; V, J and clone size are from that table. The sample carries approximately 100,000 clones, more than 70% recorded once. This clone was seen just once. The sample comprised peripheral blood. This TCR was sampled from a woman in her 30s with acute or convalescent COVID-19. The chain has TRBV4-2 and TRBJ2-7; D might be TRBD2 (6 bases). CDR3 sequence reads: CASSQGGGAYEQYF. CDR3 in DNA: TGTGCCAGCAGCCAAGGGGGCGGGGCCTACGAGCAGTACTTC.